This record covers a single T cell receptor beta chain. This sample is part of a study of technical replicates of blood from several donors. The data were produced by immunoSEQ multiplex PCR, yet TCRdb's version contains in-frame clones alone and is incomplete. The sample carries approximately 77,000 clones, under 95% recorded once. The germline gives CDR1 LNHDA, CDR2 SQIVND (reference sequence). After removal of 5 bases from V and 4 bases from J, the junction contained 9 bases not matched to a gene. The CDR3 is 15 amino acids. This sequence joins TRBV19 and TRBJ2-7; 9 bases are a match to TRBD1. This TCR was sampled from a human donor in good health. The sequenced sample consisted of T cells isolated from PBMCs. CDR3 nucleotide sequence: TGTGCCAGTAGTCAAGTACAGGGGGCAGGATACGAGCAGTACTTC. Its translation is CASSQVQGAGYEQYF.